These 24 T cell receptor beta chains were all obtained from the same sample, sequenced in a study of CD8+ T cells in alopecia areata. The treatment was: oral pan-JAK inhibitor, 5-10 mg twice daily. RNA was isolated and reverse transcribed to cDNA, the sequencing template. Generated by immunoSEQ multiplex PCR, the TCRdb table keeps only in-frame clones and is missing some. The sample consists of fewer than 350,000 clones, roughly 50% of them appearing once. Here the sequenced sample was CD4+ T cells sorted from blood, taken at week 24, from a patient treated with tofacitinib. Receptors were obtained from a human donor with alopecia areata.

J is TRBJ1-6 and V is TRBV29-1, with 7 bases lining up with TRBD1. This CDR3 is 13 amino acids long. V was pared by 6 bases and J by 4 bases, with 3 bases of the junction left unmatched. The V gene's germline CDR1 is SQVTM and CDR2 ANQGSEA. In nucleotides, the CDR3 is TGCAGCGTGGGACAGTCATATAATTCACCCCTCCACTTT. It yields the protein CSVGQSYNSPLHF.

This clone was counted only a few times. Other nucleotide sequences from this sample produce the same CDR3. The genes are TRBV30 and TRBJ1-1; D remains unclear. With 4 bases removed from V and 0 bases from J, the gap between germline ends came to 3 bases. The germline V gene has CDR1 GTSNPN and CDR2 SVGIG (reference sequence). This CDR3 has 11 residues. The CDR3 DNA follows: TGTGCCTGGAACTTGAACACTGAAGCTTTCTTT. Protein sequence: CAWNLNTEAFF.

The V gene is TRBV19, the J gene TRBJ2-2; 11 nucleotides agree with TRBD2. Germline CDR1 LNHDA, CDR2 SQIVND (reference sequence). Trimming took 5 bases from V and 3 from J; bases not matched to a gene: 5. The CDR3 spans 16 residues. Here the CDR3 reads CASSVGTSGYTGELFF. CDR3 DNA sequence: TGTGCCAGTAGTGTCGGGACTAGCGGATACACCGGGGAGCTGTTTTTT.

The table lists this clone with a count of one. J is TRBJ1-2 and V is TRBV28, with TRBD1 matching over 10 bases. Trimming cost V 4 bases and J 5 bases; bases outside gene matches: 1. CDR3 length equals 13 residues. The germline gives CDR1 MDHEN, CDR2 SYDVKM. The CDR3 protein is CASSWGQGYGYTF. The CDR3 nucleotides read TGTGCCAGCAGTTGGGGACAGGGGTATGGCTACACCTTC.

V is TRBV18 and J is TRBJ1-1; a weak D match, TRBD1 (5 bases). V lost 3 bases to trimming and J lost 0 bases, with 20 bases between them. Germline V gene lookup returns CDR1 KGHSH and CDR2 LQKENI. The CDR3 sequence is 18 residues long. CDR3 sequence (DNA): TGTGCCAGCTCACCGAGGCAGGGAGGGATTCGTCTGAACACTGAAGCTTTCTTT. Translated: CASSPRQGGIRLNTEAFF.

The chain links TRBV28 to TRBJ1-2; D is uncertain. With 8 bases removed from V and 8 bases from J, the gap between germline ends came to 12 bases. CDR1 is MDHEN, CDR2 SYDVKM, per germline. This CDR3 region has 11 residues. CDR3 sequence (DNA): TGTGCCAGCTACGCAGCGGCAGGCTACACCTTC. This codes for CASYAAAGYTF.

The chain uses TRBV7-8 and TRBJ1-5; D gene uncertain. The CDR3 covers 15 residues. Trimming shortened V by 5 bases and J by 2 bases, and 13 bases separated the two germline ends. Germline lookup yields CDR1 SGHVS and CDR2 FQNEAQ. CDR3 coding DNA: TGTGCCAGCAGCGGCACAAGGAGCGGCAATCAGCCCCAGCATTTT. It translates to CASSGTRSGNQPQHF.

The sample holds a few counts of this clone. A junction end diverges from the germline sequence, so it may reflect a read error. This chain connects TRBV7-7 to TRBJ2-2, with a possible D match to TRBD2 (6 bases). The germline gives CDR1 SSHAT, CDR2 FNYEAQ (reference sequence). This CDR3 has 15 residues. The CDR3 protein is CASSFGDSYTGELFF. CDR3 DNA: TGTGCTAGCAGCTTCGGGGACTCATACACCGGGGAGCTGTTTTTT.

The chain combines TRBV19 with TRBJ2-7, with TRBD2 identical over 7 bases. V shed 4 bases, J shed 6 bases, and the junction held 12 bases outside the gene matches. This CDR3 comprises 15 residues. CDR1 LNHDA and CDR2 SQIVND come from the germline V gene (reference sequence). The CDR3 loop is CASSKDWTSSSEQYF. The DNA for the CDR3 is TGTGCCAGTAGTAAGGATTGGACTAGTTCATCCGAGCAGTACTTC.

This clone was seen a handful of times. The gene calls are TRBV30 and TRBJ2-1, with D unresolved. The CDR3 is 15 amino acids. Trimming took off 6 bases at V and 5 bases at J, with 20 bases between the two ends. CDR1 and CDR2 from the germline V gene are GTSNPN and SVGIG (reference sequence). The CDR3 DNA sequence: TGTGCCTGTCTTGTGGTCGCCCAACGCCACAATGAGCAGTTCTTC. Protein sequence: CACLVVAQRHNEQFF.

This clone has just a few counts. The chain employs TRBV5-1 and TRBJ2-1; no clear D gene. Germline V gene sequence: CDR1 SGHRS, CDR2 YFSETQ. V shed 3 bases and J shed 8 bases, with 12 bases lying between them. This CDR3 region has 13 residues. The DNA for the CDR3 is TGCGCCAGCAGCTACGGGCGACGCGATGAGCAGTTCTTC. The encoded protein is CASSYGRRDEQFF.

This chain connects TRBV7-2 to TRBJ2-7; D is unresolved. Trimming removed 3 bases at V and 1 base at J, with 7 bases between. The CDR3 spans 13 residues. Per germline, CDR1 SGHTA and CDR2 FQGNSA. CDR3 in DNA: TGTGCCAGCAGCTTGACTGATTCCTACGAGCAGTACTTC. Translation gives CASSLTDSYEQYF.

The V call is TRBV5-6, the J call TRBJ2-7; D possibly matches TRBD1 or TRBD2 (6 bases each). The CDR3 is made up of 17 amino acids. The germline V gene has CDR1 SGHDT and CDR2 YYEEEE. Trimming took off 2 bases at V and 2 bases at J, with 20 bases between the two ends. CDR3 nucleotide sequence: TGTGCCAGCAGCTTATTCCGGGGGACACTTACTGCCTACGAGCAGTACTTC. Its translation: CASSLFRGTLTAYEQYF.

The J gene is TRBJ2-7, the V gene TRBV5-1; 7 bases fit TRBD1. V lost 3 bases and J lost 7; bases outside the gene matches: 1. The CDR3 consists of 11 residues. Germline V CDR1 and CDR2: SGHRS, YFSETQ. The CDR3 spells CASSSTGEQYF. CDR3 in DNA: TGCGCCAGCAGCTCGACAGGGGAGCAGTACTTC.

The chain carries TRBV30 and TRBJ1-1; possibly TRBD1 for D (5 bases). Germline V CDR1 and CDR2: GTSNPN, SVGIG (reference sequence). The CDR3 has 13 amino acids. The germline V and J ends were trimmed by 0 bases and 6 bases, with 11 bases remaining between them. DNA of the CDR3: TGTGCCTGGAGTGTACGAGGAGGGGCTGAAGCTTTCTTT. Its translation: CAWSVRGGAEAFF. Filled out from reference TRBV30 and TRBJ1-1, the complete variable domain reads SQTIHQWPATLVQPVGSPLSLECTVEGTSNPNLYWYRQAAGRGLQLLFYSVGIGQISSEVPQNLSASRPQDRQFILSSKKLLLSDSGFYLCAWSVRGGAEAFFGQGTRLTVV.

This clone was seen once. The rearrangement links TRBV7-2 to TRBJ1-1; 9 nucleotides align to TRBD1. This CDR3 is built from 15 residues. V was clipped by 5 bases and J by 1 base; unmatched bases: 5. Germline V CDR1 and CDR2: SGHTA, FQGNSA. The CDR3, as DNA: TGTGCCAGCAGCAGACGACAGGGGGAGAACACTGAAGCTTTCTTT. Translated, it gives CASSRRQGENTEAFF.

The chain joins TRBV6-5 to TRBJ2-7; D is unresolved. The CDR3 runs to 13 residues. CDR1 is MNHEY, CDR2 SVGAGI, per germline. V lost 4 bases and J lost 3, with 10 bases in between. Written as DNA, the CDR3 is TGTGCCAGCAGTTTCACCGACGGCTACGAGCAGTACTTC. Amino acids: CASSFTDGYEQYF.

The genes are TRBV28 and TRBJ2-5; the D gene is possibly TRBD1 (6 bases). Trimming removed 5 bases from V and 4 bases from J, with 17 bases in between. CDR3 length equals 15 residues. Germline values: CDR1 MDHEN, CDR2 SYDVKM. The CDR3 sequence is CASSPPRQGRETQYF. CDR3 DNA: TGTGCCAGCAGTCCGCCTAGGCAGGGGCGAGAGACCCAGTACTTC.

This chain uses TRBV30 with TRBJ1-2; maybe TRBD1 (6 bases). The germline gives CDR1 GTSNPN, CDR2 SVGIG (reference sequence). The CDR3 has 12 amino acids. Trimming took 8 bases from V and 8 from J, leaving 18 bases between them. The CDR3 bases are TGTGCCGGCACGGGCACAGGGTACGGCTACACCTTC. Its protein product is CAGTGTGYGYTF.

The chain joins TRBV5-4 to TRBJ2-3, with 9 bases matching TRBD2. The germline gives CDR1 SGHNT, CDR2 YYREEE (reference sequence). V gave up 8 bases and J gave up 2 bases; unmatched junction bases: 9. The CDR3 sequence is 15 residues long. The CDR3 region is CASGAGGRITDTQYF. CDR3 nucleotides: TGTGCCAGTGGAGCGGGGGGCCGCATCACAGATACGCAGTATTTT.

In its sample, this clone was seen once. This CDR3 reads CASSGSEMMGYTF. CDR3 DNA sequence: TGTGCCAGCAGCGGATCTGAAATGATGGGCTACACCTTC. The chain joins TRBV6-6 to TRBJ1-2, with no clear D. The CDR3 runs 13 residues. Trimming cost V 6 bases and J 8 bases, with 16 bases left between them. From germline, CDR1 is MNHNY and CDR2 SVGAGI (reference sequence).

V is TRBV28 and J is TRBJ2-3, with D possibly TRBD2 on 6 matching bases. The CDR3 is made up of 12 amino acids. Germline CDR1 and CDR2: MDHEN and SYDVKM. Between the trimmed V and J ends, which lost 4 bases and 6 bases, there was a span of 8 bases. DNA of the CDR3: TGTGCCAGCAGTTCCCGGGGGGATACGCAGTATTTT. The encoded protein is CASSSRGDTQYF.

This clone was detected a few times. The chain combines TRBV28 with TRBJ2-2; D is unclear. Germline-derived CDR1 and CDR2 are MDHEN and SYDVKM. The germline V and J ends were trimmed by 5 bases and 4 bases, with 5 bases remaining between them. The CDR3 is 12 amino acids. CDR3 in amino acids: CASSLSTGELFF. The CDR3 nucleotides read TGTGCCAGCAGTCTGTCCACCGGGGAGCTGTTTTTT.

The genes are TRBV4-1 and TRBJ2-6; 12 bases align to TRBD1. Trimming removed 0 bases from V and 4 bases from J; junction bases left unmatched: 7. The CDR3 consists of 19 residues. Germline CDR1 MGHRA, CDR2 YSYEKL. For the CDR3, the DNA is TGCGCCAGCAGCCAAGATCCGGGACAGGGGGCGCGAGGGGCCAACGTCCTGACTTTC. Translation gives CASSQDPGQGARGANVLTF.